The rows below give T cell receptor beta chains drawn from one sample of a study of blood T cell repertoires in COVID-19. TCRdb keeps only in-frame clones here, not all; method: immunoSEQ multiplex PCR. The data show fewer than 200,000 clones, roughly four fifths seen once. The specimen was peripheral blood. These receptors were collected from a woman aged 70-85 years with COVID-19, enrolled during active disease. CDR3s include the opening cysteine and the closing phenylalanine or tryptophan. D genes are given only for firm matches. Only part of the rows carry a size: once, few, many, or a class if the clone is expanded.

d_gene: .
abundance: .
j_gene: TRBJ2-5
v_gene: TRBV2
CDR3nt: TGTGCCAGCAGACTACACCAAGAGACCCAGTACTTC
CDR3aa: CASRLHQETQYF

d_gene: TRBD1
abundance: .
j_gene: TRBJ2-5
v_gene: TRBV27
CDR3nt: TGTGCCACTGGGGGGACAGGGAAACAAGAGACCCAGTACTTC
CDR3aa: CATGGTGKQETQYF

d_gene: .
abundance: .
j_gene: TRBJ2-2
v_gene: TRBV5-1
CDR3nt: TGCGCCAGCAGCCCGACTTTCACCGGGGAGCTGTTTTTT
CDR3aa: CASSPTFTGELFF

d_gene: .
abundance: .
j_gene: TRBJ2-5
v_gene: TRBV5-1
CDR3nt: TGCGCCAGCAGCTTACAGGGCTGGGAGACCCAGTACTTC
CDR3aa: CASSLQGWETQYF

d_gene: .
abundance: .
j_gene: TRBJ2-7
v_gene: TRBV28
CDR3nt: TGTGCCAGCAGCTCTCCCGGGACAAAACTCTACGAGCAGTACTTC
CDR3aa: CASSSPGTKLYEQYF

d_gene: TRBD2
abundance: .
j_gene: TRBJ2-1
v_gene: TRBV2
CDR3nt: TGTGCCAGCAGTGCTAGTGGACTAGCGGGTAATGAGCAGTTCTTC
CDR3aa: CASSASGLAGNEQFF

d_gene: .
abundance: .
j_gene: TRBJ1-1
v_gene: TRBV30
CDR3nt: TGTGCCTGGACCCGTTCAACCTACAGGGCCACTGAAGCTTTCTTT
CDR3aa: CAWTRSTYRATEAFF

d_gene: TRBD1
abundance: .
j_gene: TRBJ2-7
v_gene: TRBV5-1
CDR3nt: TGCGCCAGCAAGCGTGGGACAGGGGGCAATGAGCAGTACTTC
CDR3aa: CASKRGTGGNEQYF

d_gene: TRBD1
abundance: many
j_gene: TRBJ1-6
v_gene: TRBV30
CDR3nt: TGTGCCCGTGGACAGGGGTATAATTCACCCCTCCACTTT
CDR3aa: CARGQGYNSPLHF

d_gene: TRBD2
abundance: .
j_gene: TRBJ2-1
v_gene: TRBV6-2/TRBV6-3
CDR3nt: TGTGCCAGCAGTTATCCCCGGACTAGCGGGAGGGCCAAGTTGTCCTACAATGAGCAGTTCTTC
CDR3aa: CASSYPRTSGRAKLSYNEQFF

d_gene: TRBD1
abundance: .
j_gene: TRBJ1-2
v_gene: TRBV27
CDR3nt: TGTGCCAGCACCCTAAAACCCCCGGGACAGGGTGACTATGGCTACACCTTC
CDR3aa: CASTLKPPGQGDYGYTF

d_gene: .
abundance: .
j_gene: TRBJ2-7
v_gene: TRBV28
CDR3nt: TGTGCCAGCATCCATCGAGGACAGAGCTACGAGCAGTACTTC
CDR3aa: CASIHRGQSYEQYF

d_gene: .
abundance: .
j_gene: TRBJ2-1
v_gene: TRBV30
CDR3nt: TGTGCCTGGAGTGTAAGTAGCTTTAATGAGCAGTTCTTC
CDR3aa: CAWSVSSFNEQFF

d_gene: .
abundance: once
j_gene: TRBJ2-1
v_gene: TRBV18
CDR3nt: TGTGCCAGCTCAACCGGTGGGAGGGAGCAGTTCTTC
CDR3aa: CASSTGGREQFF

d_gene: TRBD1
abundance: .
j_gene: TRBJ1-1
v_gene: TRBV18
CDR3nt: TGTGCCAGCTCGCGGACAGGGCCCAACACTGAAGCTTTCTTT
CDR3aa: CASSRTGPNTEAFF

d_gene: TRBD1
abundance: .
j_gene: TRBJ2-5
v_gene: TRBV5-1
CDR3nt: TGCGCCAGCAGCTTGTCGGGCGCCACAGGGGGCGAGACCCAGTACTTC
CDR3aa: CASSLSGATGGETQYF

d_gene: .
abundance: once
j_gene: TRBJ1-3
v_gene: TRBV29-1
CDR3nt: TGCAGCGTTCGGGTGTCCCGTTTAAGCTCTGGAAACACCATATATTTT
CDR3aa: CSVRVSRLSSGNTIYF

d_gene: .
abundance: many
j_gene: TRBJ2-6
v_gene: TRBV3-1/TRBV3-2
CDR3nt: TGTGCCAGCAGCCAGGGGCAGGGGAGGGATATTTACTCTGGGGCCAACGTCCTGACTTTC
CDR3aa: CASSQGQGRDIYSGANVLTF

d_gene: .
abundance: once
j_gene: TRBJ2-3
v_gene: TRBV18
CDR3nt: TGTGCCAGCTCACCACCTTCCCTGCGTGAGGTAGATACGCAGTATTTT
CDR3aa: CASSPPSLREVDTQYF

d_gene: .
abundance: .
j_gene: TRBJ1-2
v_gene: TRBV5-3
CDR3nt: TGTGCCAGAAGCTCCCAGGTGTTCTATGGCTACACCTTC
CDR3aa: CARSSQVFYGYTF

d_gene: .
abundance: .
j_gene: TRBJ2-5
v_gene: TRBV10-3
CDR3nt: TGTGCCATCGGGGGAGCGGGTTCACAAGAGACCCAGTACTTC
CDR3aa: CAIGGAGSQETQYF

d_gene: .
abundance: .
j_gene: TRBJ2-3
v_gene: TRBV5-1
CDR3nt: TGCGCCAGCAGCGGGGACAGCTTAGCGGGACGAAACGCAGATACGCAGTATTTT
CDR3aa: CASSGDSLAGRNADTQYF

d_gene: .
abundance: .
j_gene: TRBJ2-7
v_gene: TRBV15
CDR3nt: TGTGCCACCAGCGGCGTCAAGGGGAACCACGAGCAGTACTTC
CDR3aa: CATSGVKGNHEQYF

d_gene: .
abundance: .
j_gene: TRBJ2-2
v_gene: TRBV12-5
CDR3nt: TGTGCTAGTGGTTTGGTAAGGGGAACCGGGGAGCTGTTTTTT
CDR3aa: CASGLVRGTGELFF

d_gene: .
abundance: once
j_gene: TRBJ1-3
v_gene: TRBV6-6
CDR3nt: TGTGCCAGCAAAGGGGAAAGCTCTGGAAACACCATATATTTT
CDR3aa: CASKGESSGNTIYF

d_gene: TRBD2
abundance: few
j_gene: TRBJ2-7
v_gene: TRBV7-2
CDR3nt: TGTGCCAGCAGCGGCAGACTAGCCTCCCCGGGGGAGCAGTACTTC
CDR3aa: CASSGRLASPGEQYF

d_gene: .
abundance: .
j_gene: TRBJ2-1
v_gene: TRBV20-1
CDR3nt: TGCAGTGCTAGTAGGAGGGGGCAGTTCTTC
CDR3aa: CSASRRGQFF

d_gene: TRBD1
abundance: few
j_gene: TRBJ2-7
v_gene: TRBV18
CDR3nt: TGTGCCAGCTCACTTGGGACAGGGGGCTTCAACGAGCAGTACTTC
CDR3aa: CASSLGTGGFNEQYF

d_gene: TRBD1
abundance: .
j_gene: TRBJ2-1
v_gene: TRBV6-2/TRBV6-3
CDR3nt: TGTGCCAGCAGTCCCCGGGGGCAGGGGGCGAATGAGCAGTTCTTC
CDR3aa: CASSPRGQGANEQFF

d_gene: TRBD1
abundance: .
j_gene: TRBJ2-5
v_gene: TRBV7-6
CDR3nt: TGTGCCAGCAGCTTAGGCCGGACAGGGGGTAAAGAGACCCAGTACTTC
CDR3aa: CASSLGRTGGKETQYF

d_gene: .
abundance: .
j_gene: TRBJ1-4
v_gene: TRBV5-6
CDR3nt: TGTGCCAGCAGCCGACGGGTAGGAGAAAAACTGTTTTTT
CDR3aa: CASSRRVGEKLFF

d_gene: .
abundance: .
j_gene: TRBJ2-7
v_gene: TRBV6-6
CDR3nt: TGTGCCAGCACCCCGGGAAGGACCTACGAGCAGTACTTC
CDR3aa: CASTPGRTYEQYF

d_gene: TRBD1
abundance: .
j_gene: TRBJ1-5
v_gene: TRBV7-2
CDR3nt: TGTGCCAGCAGCTTGACAGGGGGCTCGGGTCAGCCCCAGCATTTT
CDR3aa: CASSLTGGSGQPQHF

d_gene: TRBD2
abundance: .
j_gene: TRBJ2-3
v_gene: TRBV5-4
CDR3nt: TGTGCCAGCAGTCCCGGGGTAGCGGGAGGTAGAGATACGCAGTATTTT
CDR3aa: CASSPGVAGGRDTQYF

d_gene: TRBD1
abundance: .
j_gene: TRBJ2-7
v_gene: TRBV24-1
CDR3nt: TGTGCCACCAGTGACCCGGGACAGGGTCACGAGCAGTACTTC
CDR3aa: CATSDPGQGHEQYF